These 32 T cell receptor beta chains originate from one sample sequenced in a study of blood T cell repertoires in COVID-19. Method: immunoSEQ multiplex PCR; TCRdb's copy keeps in-frame clones and lacks some. The sample records about 330,000 clones, about 87% being singletons. The specimen sequenced was peripheral blood. Receptors originate from a man between 25 and 39 years old with COVID-19, enrolled during active disease.

The gene calls are TRBV28 and TRBJ2-7, with TRBD1 matching 9 bases. Germline V lookup: CDR1 MDHEN, CDR2 SYDVKM. The length of the CDR3 is 17 residues. With 4 bases clipped from V and 1 base from J, the junction kept 11 bases outside the gene matches. The CDR3 DNA sequence: TGTGCCAGCAGTTCTCCGGGACAGGGAGTAAGGTCCTACGAGCAGTACTTC. Translation: CASSSPGQGVRSYEQYF.

The gene calls are TRBV6-5 and TRBJ2-2; 10 nucleotides match TRBD1. Germline trimming cut 5 bases from V and 3 bases from J; bases unmatched to any gene: 3. CDR1 MNHEY and CDR2 SVGAGI come from the germline V gene. CDR3 length: 15 amino acids. In DNA form, the CDR3 reads TGTGCCAGCAGTCCGGGACAGGGGTACACCGGGGAGCTGTTTTTT. As protein: CASSPGQGYTGELFF.

This clone was seen a single time. The chain is built from TRBV6-2 or TRBV6-3 and TRBJ2-7; D gene ambiguous. CDR3 size: 14 residues. V gave up 4 bases and J gave up 0 bases, with 10 bases separating them. Looked up from germline, CDR1 is MNHEY and CDR2 is SVGEGT. The CDR3 loop reads CASSSILSSYEQYF. The CDR3 DNA follows: TGTGCCAGCAGTTCGATCCTGAGCTCCTACGAGCAGTACTTC.

The rearrangement joins TRBV13 to TRBJ2-1; 15 bases match TRBD2. The V segment lost 1 base and the J segment 7 bases; nucleotides outside the gene matches: 14. The CDR3 has 20 amino acids. Germline CDR1 PRHDT, CDR2 FYEKMQ (reference sequence). As DNA, the CDR3 is TGTGCCAGCAGCTTAGCGATTGGACTAGCGGGGGGGCCAAGTGATAATGAGCAGTTCTTC. This gives the protein CASSLAIGLAGGPSDNEQFF. The variable domain in full, with the rest retrieved from reference TRBV13 and TRBJ2-1, is AAGVIQSPRHLIKEKRETATLKCYPIPRHDTVYWYQQGPGQDPQFLISFYEKMQSDKGSIPDRFSAQQFSDYHSELNMSSLELGDSALYFCASSLAIGLAGGPSDNEQFFGPGTRLTVL.

The chain employs TRBV3-1 (or the pseudogene TRBV3-2) and TRBJ1-2; 11 bases line up with TRBD1. The CDR3 runs to 18 residues. Losses at the gene ends were 4 bases for V and 2 bases for J; bases not matched to a gene: 12. CDR1 and CDR2 (germline): LGHDT, YNNKEL (reference sequence). CDR3 sequence reads: CASSRVRGQGAYNYGYTF. CDR3 coding DNA: TGTGCCAGCAGCCGAGTTCGAGGACAGGGGGCTTACAACTATGGCTACACCTTC.

The chain is built from TRBV11-2 and TRBJ2-7, with 8 bases lining up with TRBD1. The CDR3 spans 16 residues. The ends lost 6 bases at V and 7 bases at J; junction bases unmatched: 17. Germline loops: CDR1 SGHAT, CDR2 FQNNGV. The CDR3 sequence is CASRHRQGTTMGEQYF. The CDR3 nucleotides read TGTGCCAGCAGACATAGACAGGGGACAACGATGGGGGAGCAGTACTTC.

This chain joins TRBV12-3 or TRBV12-4 and TRBJ2-5; 7 nucleotides agree with TRBD1. Unmatched junction bases numbered 6, after V lost 6 bases and J lost 5 bases. The CDR3 length is 13 residues. The CDR3 reads CASRQGMPETQYF. For the CDR3, the DNA is TGTGCCAGCAGACAGGGGATGCCGGAGACCCAGTACTTC.

This chain uses TRBV3-1 (or the pseudogene TRBV3-2) with TRBJ2-3, with 8 nucleotides matching TRBD2. Germline assignment: CDR1 LGHDT and CDR2 YNNKEL (reference sequence). The CDR3 is 16 residues long. V trimming: 1 base; J trimming: 4 bases; junction bases outside the gene matches: 7. CDR3 region: CASSQVFGRAPDTQYF. As DNA, the CDR3 is TGTGCCAGCAGCCAAGTTTTCGGGAGGGCCCCAGATACGCAGTATTTT.

The rearrangement joins TRBV7-9 to TRBJ1-1, with a weak D call TRBD1 (6 bases). V shed 5 bases and J shed 7 bases, with 17 bases lying between them. This CDR3 contains 14 residues. Germline V gives CDR1 SEHNR, CDR2 FQNEAQ (reference sequence). The CDR3 DNA sequence: TGTGCCAGCAGCCCTTCTACAGGGTATCTTGAAGCTTTCTTT. As protein: CASSPSTGYLEAFF.

V usage is TRBV7-9 and J usage is TRBJ1-4; TRBD1 is a possible D gene (6 bases). This CDR3 has 18 residues. In germline, CDR1 is SEHNR, CDR2 FQNEAQ (reference sequence). Trimming shortened V by 1 base and J by 8 bases, and 23 bases separated the two germline ends. CDR3 nucleotides: TGTGCCAGCAGCTTAGGTCAGGGGATAATCAAGATACGCGAAAAACTGTTTTTT. This codes for CASSLGQGIIKIREKLFF.

The rearrangement joins TRBV7-3 to TRBJ1-3; no clear D gene. The CDR3 sequence is 15 residues long. The V and J ends lost 1 base and 0 bases respectively, with 7 bases between them. The germline V gene has CDR1 SGHTA and CDR2 FQGTGA. CDR3 residues: CASSLMSGSGNTIYF. DNA of the CDR3: TGTGCCAGCAGCTTAATGTCCGGCTCTGGAAACACCATATATTTT.

Only one count was recorded for this clone. A much larger clone is a single base away; this may be a read error. The chain is built from TRBV7-8 and TRBJ2-7; the D gene is possibly TRBD1 (6 bases). V was pared by 3 bases and J by 4 bases, with 10 bases between. Germline CDR1 is SGHVS and CDR2 is FQNEAQ. CDR3 length equals 13 residues. CDR3 in amino acids: CASSLDSSYEQYF. CDR3 sequence (DNA): TGTGCCAGCAGCTTGGACAGTTCATACGAGCAGTACTTC.

V is TRBV11-3 and J is TRBJ2-1; D not certain. V shed 7 bases and J shed 4 bases, with 11 bases lying between them. The CDR3 loop spans 13 amino acids. Germline CDR1 is SGHNT and CDR2 is YENEEA. Written as DNA, the CDR3 is TGTGCCAGCACCACGGGTTCATACAATGAGCAGTTCTTC. Protein product: CASTTGSYNEQFF.

V is TRBV12-3 or TRBV12-4 and J is TRBJ1-1; TRBD1 is a possible D gene (5 bases). This CDR3 has 11 residues. V lost 6 bases and J lost 8, with 10 bases in between. The CDR3 is CASSPNREAFF. In nucleotides, the CDR3 is TGTGCCAGCAGCCCCAACAGGGAAGCTTTCTTT.

The CDR3 protein is CASSLQGPPYTEAFF. The CDR3 coding sequence is TGTGCCAGCAGTTTACAGGGTCCGCCGTACACTGAAGCTTTCTTT. This chain links TRBV6-5 with TRBJ1-1, with a weak D call TRBD1 (6 bases). V was shortened by 4 bases and J by 3 bases, with 15 bases between the two germline ends. Germline V gene lookup returns CDR1 MNHEY and CDR2 SVGAGI. This CDR3 is 15 amino acids long.

The chain combines TRBV27 with TRBJ2-6; a weak D match, TRBD1 (6 bases). Germline CDR1 MNHEY, CDR2 SMNVEV (reference sequence). There are 18 residues in the CDR3. The V gene lost 4 bases and the J gene lost 2 bases, with 18 bases spanning the gap. The CDR3 DNA follows: TGTGCCAGCAGTTCCATCCTCCAACAGGGCCCTGGGGCCAACGTCCTGACTTTC. This encodes CASSSILQQGPGANVLTF. Together with reference TRBV27 and TRBJ2-6, the CDR3 gives the full variable domain: EAQVTQNPRYLITVTGKKLTVTCSQNMNHEYMSWYRQDPGLGLRQIYYSMNVEVTDKGDVPEGYKVSRKEKRNFPLILESPSPNQTSLYFCASSSILQQGPGANVLTFGAGSRLTVL.

Only one count was recorded for this clone. CDR3 loop: CASSYPATGFYEQYF. The CDR3 DNA follows: TGTGCCAGCAGTTACCCGGCGACAGGGTTCTACGAGCAGTACTTC. The chain has TRBV6-6 and TRBJ2-7; 7 nucleotides match TRBD1. The CDR3 length is 15 residues. V gave up 2 bases and J gave up 3 bases; unmatched junction bases: 7. Germline assignment: CDR1 MNHNY and CDR2 SVGAGI (reference sequence).

The chain has TRBV19 and TRBJ1-4; D is unclear. V was trimmed by 3 bases and J by 8 bases, leaving 13 bases between them. Germline V gene lookup returns CDR1 LNHDA and CDR2 SQIVND (reference sequence). The CDR3 totals 14 residues. The CDR3 spells CASSMFKLGEKLFF. CDR3 nucleotide sequence: TGTGCCAGTAGTATGTTTAAACTCGGGGAAAAACTGTTTTTT.

The J gene is TRBJ1-5, the V gene TRBV5-1; TRBD1 matches at 8 bases. The CDR3 has 16 amino acids. CDR1 SGHRS and CDR2 YFSETQ come from the germline V gene. V shed 0 bases and J 7 bases; nucleotides not matched to a gene: 9. This CDR3 reads CASSLEAGTGNQPQHF. The CDR3 DNA is TGCGCCAGCAGCTTGGAGGCCGGGACAGGAAACCAGCCCCAGCATTTT.

The chain is built from TRBV15 and TRBJ2-1, with D uncertain. This CDR3 region has 15 residues. Germline assignment: CDR1 LNHNV and CDR2 YYDKDF (reference sequence). V lost 0 bases and J lost 3, with 9 bases in between. CDR3 protein: CATSRDRFDYNEQFF. The DNA of the CDR3 is TGTGCCACCAGCAGAGATCGGTTCGACTACAATGAGCAGTTCTTC.

This clone came up once. V gene TRBV7-3 combines with J gene TRBJ2-5, with D tentatively TRBD2 (5 bases). V was trimmed by 3 bases and J by 5 bases, leaving 16 bases between them. This CDR3 region has 15 residues. From germline, CDR1 is SGHTA and CDR2 FQGTGA. The CDR3 here is CASSFSWGTGETQYF. For the CDR3, the DNA is TGTGCCAGCAGCTTTTCGTGGGGTACGGGGGAGACCCAGTACTTC.

The chain combines TRBV6-5 with TRBJ1-2, with a tentative D call TRBD1 (5 bases). CDR3 size: 12 residues. The V end was cut by 6 bases, the J end by 8 bases, with 13 bases between. Looked up from germline, CDR1 is MNHEY and CDR2 is SVGAGI. The CDR3 bases are TGTGCCAGCAGGCAGGGATTTGAAGGCTACACCTTC. Its protein product is CASRQGFEGYTF.

The J gene is TRBJ2-7, the V gene TRBV29-1, with TRBD1 matching over 9 bases. The germline V gene encodes CDR1 SQVTM and CDR2 ANQGSEA. Trimming at V came to 6 bases and at J to 3 bases, leaving 9 bases not matched to a gene. The CDR3 extends over 14 amino acids. The CDR3 DNA is TGCAGCGTCCACGGGGGACAGGGAGGCTACGAGCAGTACTTC. It codes for CSVHGGQGGYEQYF.

Only one count was recorded for this clone. The chain links TRBV6-6 to TRBJ1-2; TRBD1 aligns across 9 bases. The CDR3 has 17 residues. Germline trimming cut 5 bases from V and 2 bases from J; bases unmatched to any gene: 12. Germline assignment: CDR1 MNHNY and CDR2 SVGAGI (reference sequence). This CDR3 is CASSPRDRVRPNYGYTF. CDR3 DNA sequence: TGTGCCAGCAGTCCCCGGGACAGGGTACGCCCGAACTATGGCTACACCTTC.

The chain couples TRBV7-2 to TRBJ1-6; D is unresolved. CDR3 length: 13 amino acids. Trimming left V 5 bases short and J 3 bases short, with 5 bases between. Germline CDR1 SGHTA, CDR2 FQGNSA. CDR3 nucleotides: TGTGCCAGCAGCGTCATCTATAATTCACCCCTCCACTTT. This codes for CASSVIYNSPLHF. The full variable domain, in which reference TRBV7-2 and TRBJ1-6 provide the parts outside the CDR3, is GAGVSQSPSNKVTEKGKDVELRCDPISGHTALYWYRQSLGQGLEFLIYFQGNSAPDKSGLPSDRFSAERTGGSVSTLTIQRTQQEDSAVYLCASSVIYNSPLHFGNGTRLTVT.

The V and J genes are TRBV7-2 and TRBJ2-6; the match to TRBD1 covers 9 bases. With V trimmed by 3 bases and J by 1 base, 10 bases remained unmatched. This CDR3 is built from 19 residues. Germline V CDR1 and CDR2: SGHTA, FQGNSA. This chain's CDR3 is CASSFRDRVGKSGANVLTF. As DNA, the CDR3 is TGTGCCAGCAGCTTCCGGGACAGGGTAGGAAAATCTGGGGCCAACGTCCTGACTTTC.

Points on this clone: The sample contains more than one DNA sequence encoding this CDR3. The J gene is TRBJ2-1, the V gene TRBV5-1; 9 nucleotides match TRBD2. Looked up from germline, CDR1 is SGHRS and CDR2 is YFSETQ. With V trimmed by 4 bases and J by 1 base, 3 bases remained unmatched. The CDR3 consists of 15 residues. In nucleotides, the CDR3 is TGCGCCAGCAGCCCCCTAGCGGGGTCCTACAATGAGCAGTTCTTC. This encodes CASSPLAGSYNEQFF. Together with reference TRBV5-1 and TRBJ2-1, the CDR3 gives the full variable domain: KAGVTQTPRYLIKTRGQQVTLSCSPISGHRSVSWYQQTPGQGLQFLFEYFSETQRNKGNFPGRFSGRQFSNSRSEMNVSTLELGDSALYLCASSPLAGSYNEQFFGPGTRLTVL.

The V call is TRBV7-2, the J call TRBJ2-3; tentative D call: TRBD2 (5 bases). V was trimmed by 0 bases and J by 5 bases, leaving 15 bases between them. The CDR3 consists of 16 residues. Germline CDR1 is SGHTA and CDR2 is FQGNSA. The CDR3: CASSLAGAVMGDTQYF. The DNA for the CDR3 is TGTGCCAGCAGCTTAGCGGGAGCCGTCATGGGAGATACGCAGTATTTT.

The V call is TRBV13, the J call TRBJ2-2, with D perhaps TRBD2 (5 bases). The V end lost 3 bases, the J end lost 0 bases, and 20 bases lay between the germline ends. CDR1 is PRHDT and CDR2 is FYEKMQ in the germline V gene (reference sequence). The CDR3 spans 19 residues. DNA of the CDR3: TGTGCCAGCAGCTTCCCCCTTTGGAGGTCGGGTTCGAACACCGGGGAGCTGTTTTTT. Translated: CASSFPLWRSGSNTGELFF.

Comments on this clone: This CDR3 is also generated by other DNA sequences in the sample. The CDR3 is CASSVGGSQPQHF. CDR3 nucleotide sequence: TGTGCCAGCAGCGTAGGGGGCAGTCAGCCCCAGCATTTT. The chain links TRBV9 to TRBJ1-5, with TRBD1 as a possible D gene (5 bases). Germline loops: CDR1 SGDLS, CDR2 YYNGEE. Deletions cut 0 bases from V and 6 bases from J, with 7 bases between. This CDR3 has 13 amino acids. Using reference TRBV9 and TRBJ1-5 for the parts outside the CDR3, the full variable domain is DSGVTQTPKHLITATGQRVTLRCSPRSGDLSVYWYQQSLDQGLQFLIQYYNGEERAKGNILERFSAQQFPDLHSELNLSSLELGDSALYFCASSVGGSQPQHFGDGTRLSIL.

The chain couples TRBV11-2 to TRBJ2-4; 11 nucleotides line up with TRBD2. The V gene's germline CDR1 is SGHAT and CDR2 FQNNGV. J gave up 0 bases and V 7 bases, and 5 bases lay outside the gene matches. The CDR3 contains 16 residues. CDR3 sequence: CASTPGLAVAKNIQYF. CDR3 sequence (DNA): TGTGCCAGCACTCCGGGACTAGCGGTAGCCAAAAACATTCAGTACTTC.

A word on this clone: A much larger clone differs by one base, so this may be a read error. CDR3 sequence reads: CASSLGQNYGYTF. The CDR3 DNA sequence: TGTGCCAGCAGCCTGGGACAGAACTATGGCTACACCTTC. The chain recombines TRBV3-1 (or the pseudogene TRBV3-2) with TRBJ1-2, with 7 bases that match TRBD1. The CDR3 length is 13 residues. Germline CDR1 and CDR2: LGHDT and YNNKEL (reference sequence). Unmatched junction bases numbered 1, after V lost 4 bases and J lost 2 bases.